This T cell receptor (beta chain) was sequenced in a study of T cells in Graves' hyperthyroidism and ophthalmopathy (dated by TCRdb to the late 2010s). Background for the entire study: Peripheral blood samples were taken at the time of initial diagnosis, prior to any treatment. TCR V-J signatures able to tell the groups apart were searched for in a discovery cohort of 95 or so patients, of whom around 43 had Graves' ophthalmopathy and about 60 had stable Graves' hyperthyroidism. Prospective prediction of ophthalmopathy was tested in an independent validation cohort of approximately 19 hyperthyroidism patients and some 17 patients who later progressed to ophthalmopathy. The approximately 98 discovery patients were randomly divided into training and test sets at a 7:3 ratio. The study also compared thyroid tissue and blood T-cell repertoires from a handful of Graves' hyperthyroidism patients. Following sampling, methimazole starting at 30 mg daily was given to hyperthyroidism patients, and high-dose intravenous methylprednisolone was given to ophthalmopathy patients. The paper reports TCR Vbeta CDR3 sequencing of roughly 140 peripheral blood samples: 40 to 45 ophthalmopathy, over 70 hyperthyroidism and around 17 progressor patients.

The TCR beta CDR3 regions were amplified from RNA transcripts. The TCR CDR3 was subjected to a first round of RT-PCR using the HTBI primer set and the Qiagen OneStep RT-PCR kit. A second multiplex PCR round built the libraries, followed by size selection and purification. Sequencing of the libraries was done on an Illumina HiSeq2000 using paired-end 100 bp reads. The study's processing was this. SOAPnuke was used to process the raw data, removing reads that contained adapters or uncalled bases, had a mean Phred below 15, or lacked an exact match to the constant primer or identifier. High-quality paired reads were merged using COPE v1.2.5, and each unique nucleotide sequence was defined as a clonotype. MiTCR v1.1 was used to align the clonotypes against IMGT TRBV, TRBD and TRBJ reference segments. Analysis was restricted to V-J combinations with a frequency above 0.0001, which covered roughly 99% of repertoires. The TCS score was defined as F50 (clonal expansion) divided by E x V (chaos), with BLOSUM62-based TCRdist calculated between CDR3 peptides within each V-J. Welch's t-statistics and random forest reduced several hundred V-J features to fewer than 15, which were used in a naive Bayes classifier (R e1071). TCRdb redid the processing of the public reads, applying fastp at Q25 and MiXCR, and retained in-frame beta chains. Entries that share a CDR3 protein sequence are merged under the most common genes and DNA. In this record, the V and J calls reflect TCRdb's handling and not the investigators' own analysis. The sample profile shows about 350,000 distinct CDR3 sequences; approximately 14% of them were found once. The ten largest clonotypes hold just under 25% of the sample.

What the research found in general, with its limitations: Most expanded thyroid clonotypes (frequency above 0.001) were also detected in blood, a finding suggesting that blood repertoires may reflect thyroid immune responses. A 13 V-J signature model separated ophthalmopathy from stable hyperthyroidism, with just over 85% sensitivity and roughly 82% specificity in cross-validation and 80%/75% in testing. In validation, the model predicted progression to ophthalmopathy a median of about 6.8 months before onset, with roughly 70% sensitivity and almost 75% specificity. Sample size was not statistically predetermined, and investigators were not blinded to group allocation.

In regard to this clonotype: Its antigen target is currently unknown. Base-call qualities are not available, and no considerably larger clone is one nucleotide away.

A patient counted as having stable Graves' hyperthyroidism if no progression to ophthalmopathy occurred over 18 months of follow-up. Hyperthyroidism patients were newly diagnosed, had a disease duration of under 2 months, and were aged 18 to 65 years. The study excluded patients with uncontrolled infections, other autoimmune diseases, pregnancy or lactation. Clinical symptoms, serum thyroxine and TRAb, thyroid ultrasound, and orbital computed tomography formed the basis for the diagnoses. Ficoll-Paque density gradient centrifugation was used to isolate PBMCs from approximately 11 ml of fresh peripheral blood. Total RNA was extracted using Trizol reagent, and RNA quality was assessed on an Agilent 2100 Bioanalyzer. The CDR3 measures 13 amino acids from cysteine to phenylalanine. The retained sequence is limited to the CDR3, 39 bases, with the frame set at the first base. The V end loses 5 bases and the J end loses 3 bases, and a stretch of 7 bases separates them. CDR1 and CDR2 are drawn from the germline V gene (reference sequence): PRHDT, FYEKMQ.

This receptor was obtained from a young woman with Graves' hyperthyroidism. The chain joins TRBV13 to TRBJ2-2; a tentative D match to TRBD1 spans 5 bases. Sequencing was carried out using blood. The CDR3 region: CASSLQDTGELFF. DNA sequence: TGTGCCAGCAGCCTACAGGACACCGGGGAGCTGTTTTTT.